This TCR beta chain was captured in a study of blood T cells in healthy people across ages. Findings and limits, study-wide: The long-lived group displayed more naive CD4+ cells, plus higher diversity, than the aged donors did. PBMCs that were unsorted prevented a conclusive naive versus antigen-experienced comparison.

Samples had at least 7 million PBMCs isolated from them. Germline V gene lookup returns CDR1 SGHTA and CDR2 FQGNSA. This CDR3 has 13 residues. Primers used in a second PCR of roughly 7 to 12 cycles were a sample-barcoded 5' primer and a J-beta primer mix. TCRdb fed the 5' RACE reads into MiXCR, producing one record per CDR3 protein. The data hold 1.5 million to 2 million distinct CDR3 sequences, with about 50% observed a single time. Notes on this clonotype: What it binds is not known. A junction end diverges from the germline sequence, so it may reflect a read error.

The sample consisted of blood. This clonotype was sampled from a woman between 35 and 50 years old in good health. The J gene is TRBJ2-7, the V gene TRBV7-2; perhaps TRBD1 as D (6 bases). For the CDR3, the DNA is TGTGCCGGCAGTTTCGCAGGGGAGTACGAGCAGTACTTC. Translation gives CAGSFAGEYEQYF.